Reported below is one T cell receptor beta chain. Its specific antigen is unknown. From each donor, an approximately 2.4 ml peripheral blood sample was collected into PAXgene tubes and kept at -80 degrees C. Total RNA was isolated from whole blood with the PAXgene blood miRNA kit on an automated QIAcube, without T cell sorting. Peripheral blood from monozygotic twin pairs, either concordant or discordant for inflammatory bowel disease, underwent deep TCRalpha and TCRbeta repertoire profiling that used unique molecular barcoding. Smoking habits were recorded for all twin pairs, with individuals classified as current, former or never smokers. The data belong to a study of monozygotic twins with inflammatory bowel disease (dated by TCRdb to between 2019 and 2020). Turning to the overall study: The full study comprised 30 or so monozygotic twin pairs: nine German pairs (four IBD-concordant, five IBD-discordant) and 19 IBD-discordant Danish pairs. Within discordant pairs, disease-associated traits were sought mainly by comparing IBD patients with their genetically identical healthy co-twins. Each individual had, on average, about 151 000 unique TCRalpha sequences and 181 000 unique TCRbeta sequences available for analysis.

The protocol used for the library was 5' RACE. Preparation of each TCR library used 3,500 to 4,500 ng of total RNA. For each sample, cDNA synthesis with SMARTScribe reverse transcriptase was split into eight separate reactions. Unique molecular identifiers containing a 6-nucleotide sample barcode were introduced through template switching during cDNA synthesis. TCRalpha and TCRbeta cDNA was amplified in two nested PCRs of approximately 17 and 9 cycles, and bead purification was carried out after each PCR. Before amplification, the cDNA was treated with uracil DNA-glycosylase and purified using the QIAquick PCR purification kit. The second PCR added Illumina TruSeq-compatible adapters along with sample-specific barcodes. Library quality and concentration were checked on TapeStation and Qubit, and libraries were pooled at 4.5 to 5.5 ng each. Sequencing of pooled libraries was carried out on an Illumina HiSeq2500 single-index Rapid Run using 2 x 100 bp reads and custom sequencing primers. On the authors' methods: UMI-based consensus assembly with MiGEC version 1.2.6 was used to correct PCR and sequencing errors. MiXCR version 2.1.1 was used to carry out V(D)J alignment, clonotype assembly and CDR3 extraction. Normalisation of gene usage, clonotype sharing and MAIT/NKT TCR abundance was achieved by analysing the top 1000, 10 000 and 20 000 clonotypes per sample. Diversity was computed as the inverse Simpson index with the vegan R package after downsampling to 27 000 UMIs. Paired Mann-Whitney U tests were applied to discordant twin pairs, and Benjamini-Hochberg correction was used for multiple testing. TCRdb reprocessed the reads, reporting each CDR3 protein sequence once and no DNA. TCRdb assigned the V and J calls; the authors' analysis was not used. The table for this sample records approximately 210,000 distinct CDR3 sequences. The top ten constitute roughly 7.5% of the sample.

What the study reported, not specific to this receptor: Fewer clonotypes were shared with other individuals by IBD patients than by healthy twins, most markedly in patients showing signs of disease activity. No single strong signal or clonotype linked to IBD turned up in the results, so the idea that one exists was not supported. TCRbeta repertoire diversity, by inverse Simpson index, was decreased in IBD patients compared with their healthy co-twins. The analysis was unable to tell different T cell subtypes apart. Concordant and discordant twins showed no difference in repertoire similarity, possibly because of limited statistical power. Because patients received different immunosuppressive treatments, the repertoires may have picked up extra background noise and variability between individuals.

The CDR3 starts with the cysteine, ends with the phenylalanine, and has 13 residues. DNA for this receptor is not on file. From a lookup of the germline V gene (reference sequence), CDR1 and CDR2 are SEHNR and FQNEAQ. The sequence came from a human donor with ulcerative colitis or Crohn's disease, or a healthy co-twin of an affected twin (not recorded which). Sequencing used blood. The rearranged segments are TRBV7-9 and TRBJ2-5; TCRdb indicates TRBD2, and absent DNA this call remains unverified. The CDR3 protein sequence reads: CASSTQRAETQYF. Supplemented by the reference TRBV7-9 and TRBJ2-5 proteins around the CDR3, the complete variable domain is DTGVSQNPRHKITKRGQNVTFRCDPISEHNRLYWYRQTLGQGPEFLTYFQNEAQLEKSRLLSDRFSAERPKGSFSTLEIQRTEQGDSAMYLCASSTQRAETQYFGPGTRLLVL.